What follows are 24 T cell receptor beta chains derived from one specimen sequenced in a study of cytomegalovirus exposure and HLA in healthy donors. The PCR had 60 Vbeta and 13 Jbeta primers. TCRdb's copy holds only in-frame clones and misses some; the assay was immunoSEQ multiplex PCR. The table records fewer than 200,000 clones, roughly 87% of them present only once. Sequencing used PBMCs. These receptors were taken from a girl in the first two years of life in good health and CMV-seronegative.

This clone was counted a single time. The chain combines TRBV6-5 with TRBJ2-7, with D perhaps matching TRBD2 (6 bases). Germline V lookup: CDR1 MNHEY, CDR2 SVGAGI. The germline V and J ends were trimmed by 0 bases and 0 bases, with 9 bases remaining between them. The CDR3 has 15 amino acids. The CDR3 nucleotides read TGTGCCAGCAGTTACTCGGGCGGGGCCTCCTACGAGCAGTACTTC. As protein: CASSYSGGASYEQYF.

V and J are TRBV11-2 and TRBJ2-5, with 8 bases that match TRBD2. The CDR3 length is 15 residues. CDR1 and CDR2 from the germline V gene are SGHAT and FQNNGV. V trimming: 5 bases; J trimming: 3 bases; junction bases outside the gene matches: 8. The CDR3, as DNA: TGTGCCAGCAGCCAAAGCGGGGGTGGAAAAGAGACCCAGTACTTC. Amino acids: CASSQSGGGKETQYF.

The chain links TRBV19 to TRBJ2-2; D remains ambiguous. With 6 bases removed from V and 2 bases from J, the gap between germline ends came to 10 bases. Germline assignment: CDR1 LNHDA and CDR2 SQIVND (reference sequence). There are 14 residues in the CDR3. DNA for the CDR3: TGTGCCAGTAGATTGAGCCCAAACACCGGGGAGCTGTTTTTT. This encodes CASRLSPNTGELFF.

This sequence joins TRBV11-2 and TRBJ2-1, with D possibly matching TRBD2 (6 bases). V lost 1 base to trimming and J lost 0 bases, with 7 bases between them. This CDR3 region has 15 residues. The germline CDR1 and CDR2 sequences are SGHAT and FQNNGV. DNA for the CDR3: TGTGCCAGCAGCTTAGTCGGGAGCTCCTACAATGAGCAGTTCTTC. Its protein is CASSLVGSSYNEQFF.

By proportion, this clone is medium-sized. V gene TRBV6-5 combines with J gene TRBJ1-1, with a tentative D call TRBD1 (5 bases). This CDR3 is 14 amino acids long. Germline V lookup: CDR1 MNHEY, CDR2 SVGAGI. Trimming left V 1 base short and J 1 base short, with 7 bases between. The CDR3 coding sequence is TGTGCCAGCAGTTACTGGGGGGAGAACACTGAAGCTTTCTTT. Amino acids: CASSYWGENTEAFF.

The chain employs TRBV19 and TRBJ1-5; 8 nucleotides align to TRBD1. The CDR3 extends over 18 amino acids. V gave up 1 base and J gave up 5 bases; unmatched junction bases: 13. Looked up from germline, CDR1 is LNHDA and CDR2 is SQIVND (reference sequence). The CDR3 DNA reads as TGTGCCAGTAGTATAGGACCTTTGCGACAGGGGAGGGATCAGCCCCAGCATTTT. It translates to CASSIGPLRQGRDQPQHF. The variable domain in full, completed from reference TRBV19 and TRBJ1-5, reads DGGITQSPKYLFRKEGQNVTLSCEQNLNHDAMYWYRQDPGQGLRLIYYSQIVNDFQKGDIAEGYSVSREKKESFPLTVTSAQKNPTAFYLCASSIGPLRQGRDQPQHFGDGTRLSIL.

This chain joins TRBV19 and TRBJ2-7; D is uncertain. The CDR3 length is 13 residues. Germline V gene data show CDR1 as LNHDA and CDR2 as SQIVND (reference sequence). The V end lost 1 base, the J end lost 4 bases, and 8 bases lay between the germline ends. CDR3 in DNA: TGTGCCAGTAGTATAGCATACGGGTACGAGCAGTACTTC. Protein: CASSIAYGYEQYF.

The chain has TRBV7-8 and TRBJ2-7; maybe TRBD1 (6 bases). This CDR3 has 14 residues. Trimming pared 1 base from V and 2 bases from J, leaving 9 bases between. Germline values: CDR1 SGHVS, CDR2 FQNEAQ. CDR3 sequence: CASSLGQAPYEQYF. The CDR3 DNA sequence: TGTGCCAGCAGCTTAGGACAGGCGCCCTACGAGCAGTACTTC.

The gene calls are TRBV6-1 and TRBJ1-5; D may be TRBD1 (5 bases). The V gene's germline CDR1 is MNHNS and CDR2 SASEGT. The CDR3 covers 13 residues. V was trimmed by 0 bases and J by 7 bases, leaving 7 bases between them. CDR3 coding DNA: TGTGCCAGCAGTGAAGCCGGGGGGCAGCCCCAGCATTTT. This codes for CASSEAGGQPQHF.

A single count supports this clone. The V and J genes are TRBV4-1 and TRBJ2-1, with D possibly TRBD2 on 7 matching bases. The CDR3 length is 17 residues. Looked up from germline, CDR1 is MGHRA and CDR2 is YSYEKL. V shed 5 bases and J shed 9 bases, with 26 bases lying between them. The CDR3 DNA reads as TGCGCCAGCAGCTATCGTTCGATGGGGGGGGCCAAGGGTGAGCAGTTCTTC. It translates to CASSYRSMGGAKGEQFF.

The chain links TRBV25-1 to TRBJ1-2; TRBD1 aligns across 8 bases. Germline V lookup: CDR1 MGHDK, CDR2 SYGVNS. The CDR3 totals 14 residues. V was pared by 4 bases and J by 7 bases, with 8 bases of the junction left unmatched. The CDR3 DNA reads as TGTGCCAGCAGTGTCCAGGGGGCTATAGGTGGCTACACCTTC. It encodes CASSVQGAIGGYTF.

The chain combines TRBV5-1 with TRBJ2-6; D unresolved. Germline V gives CDR1 SGHRS, CDR2 YFSETQ. V lost 4 bases and J lost 0, with 14 bases in between. The CDR3 length is 17 residues. In nucleotides, the CDR3 is TGCGCCAGCAGCCCGGGTATTCCTTACTCTGGGGCCAACGTCCTGACTTTC. The encoded protein is CASSPGIPYSGANVLTF.

The V and J genes are TRBV7-9 and TRBJ2-5; a possible D gene is TRBD1 (6 bases). Per the germline V gene, CDR1 is SEHNR and CDR2 is FQNEAQ (reference sequence). This CDR3 is 14 amino acids long. The germline V and J ends were trimmed by 5 bases and 5 bases, with 15 bases remaining between them. CDR3 in DNA: TGTGCCAGCAGCGTTCCAGGGGTTCTGGAGACCCAGTACTTC. Translating gives CASSVPGVLETQYF.

The chain uses TRBV27 and TRBJ2-3, with 10 bases lining up with TRBD2. The CDR3 is 16 amino acids. Trimming took 5 bases from V and 2 from J; bases not matched to a gene: 7. Germline values: CDR1 MNHEY, CDR2 SMNVEV (reference sequence). DNA for the CDR3: TGTGCCAGCAGTGCCCGACTAGCGGGCCTCACAGATACGCAGTATTTT. The encoded protein is CASSARLAGLTDTQYF.

This chain links TRBV7-9 with TRBJ2-3; D unresolved. CDR1 and CDR2 from the germline V gene are SEHNR and FQNEAQ (reference sequence). This CDR3 is 17 amino acids long. V was shortened by 3 bases and J by 3 bases, with 19 bases between the two germline ends. As DNA, the CDR3 is TGTGCCAGCAGCTTGGTTCGCGGTTCCAGAAAGACAGATACGCAGTATTTT. Translation: CASSLVRGSRKTDTQYF.

The chain has TRBV30 and TRBJ2-1; D is unresolved. Germline CDR1 GTSNPN, CDR2 SVGIG (reference sequence). The CDR3 has 13 amino acids. The V end was cut by 5 bases, the J end by 0 bases, with 8 bases between. The CDR3 loop is CAWAISSYNEQFF. CDR3 coding DNA: TGTGCCTGGGCGATCTCCTCCTACAATGAGCAGTTCTTC.

The genes are TRBV7-3 and TRBJ2-1, with 12 positions matching TRBD2. The CDR3 loop spans 19 amino acids. Germline V gives CDR1 SGHTA, CDR2 FQGTGA. Trimming took 1 base from V and 2 from J; bases not matched to a gene: 9. CDR3 protein: CASSLNPTSGSGTYNEQFF. The CDR3 bases are TGTGCCAGCAGCTTAAACCCGACTAGCGGGAGCGGGACCTACAATGAGCAGTTCTTC.

This clone has just a few counts. The chain is built from TRBV13 and TRBJ2-7; 9 bases match TRBD1. J was trimmed by 3 bases and V by 1 base; bases with no gene match: 4. The CDR3 contains 15 residues. CDR1 and CDR2 from the germline V gene are PRHDT and FYEKMQ (reference sequence). This chain's CDR3 is CASSLEGQGHYEQYF. In nucleotides, the CDR3 is TGTGCCAGCAGCTTAGAGGGACAGGGACACTACGAGCAGTACTTC.

The chain has TRBV4-3 and TRBJ1-2; D is undetermined. Germline values: CDR1 LGHNA, CDR2 YSLEER. This CDR3 has 15 residues. V gave up 0 bases and J gave up 2 bases, with 10 bases separating them. The CDR3 sequence: CASSQDHLGNYGYTF. The CDR3 coding sequence is TGCGCCAGCAGCCAAGATCATCTGGGCAACTATGGCTACACCTTC.

This clone was seen once. One junction end disagrees with the germline gene, perhaps due to a read error. This sequence joins TRBV5-1 and TRBJ2-6; D might be TRBD1 or TRBD2, each matching 6 bases. The CDR3 is made up of 18 amino acids. The germline V gene has CDR1 SGHRS and CDR2 YFSETQ. CDR3 nucleotides: TGCGCCAGCAGGTTGGAGGGACACTCCGGCTCTGGGGCCAACGTCCTGACTTTC. It yields the protein CASRLEGHSGSGANVLTF. Supplemented by reference TRBV5-1 and TRBJ2-6, the full variable domain reads KAGVTQTPRYLIKTRGQQVTLSCSPISGHRSVSWYQQTPGQGLQFLFEYFSETQRNKGNFPGRFSGRQFSNSRSEMNVSTLELGDSALYLCASRLEGHSGSGANVLTFGAGSRLTVL.

The chain combines TRBV6-1 with TRBJ2-3; 13 nucleotides agree with TRBD2. V trimming: 4 bases; J trimming: 2 bases; junction bases outside the gene matches: 3. Germline CDR1 and CDR2: MNHNS and SASEGT. This CDR3 spans 16 amino acids. CDR3 sequence (DNA): TGTGCCAGCAGTGCCGGACTAGCGGGAGTCACAGATACGCAGTATTTT. Its protein product is CASSAGLAGVTDTQYF.

The rearrangement joins TRBV10-2 to TRBJ2-1, with 10 bases fitting TRBD2. The germline CDR1 and CDR2 sequences are WSHSY and SAAADI. Trimming cost V 6 bases and J 9 bases; bases outside gene matches: 11. This CDR3 is built from 15 residues. The CDR3 region is CASRSGLARLSEQFF. CDR3 bases: TGCGCCAGCAGGTCGGGACTAGCGAGACTAAGTGAGCAGTTCTTC.

The chain has TRBV18 and TRBJ2-1, with D maybe TRBD2 (5 bases). Germline CDR1 is KGHSH and CDR2 is LQKENI. Trimming took off 6 bases at V and 6 bases at J, with 12 bases between the two ends. This CDR3 region has 13 residues. CDR3 coding DNA: TGTGCCAGCTCGCTAACTAGAAGCAATGAGCAGTTCTTC. The encoded protein is CASSLTRSNEQFF.

This clone was seen only a few times. The chain recombines TRBV30 with TRBJ2-4; no clear D. V was trimmed by 0 bases and J by 5 bases, leaving 8 bases between them. The V gene's germline CDR1 is GTSNPN and CDR2 SVGIG (reference sequence). The CDR3 spans 13 residues. The CDR3 loop reads CAWSVPSENIQYF. CDR3 sequence (DNA): TGTGCCTGGAGTGTACCCAGCGAAAACATTCAGTACTTC.